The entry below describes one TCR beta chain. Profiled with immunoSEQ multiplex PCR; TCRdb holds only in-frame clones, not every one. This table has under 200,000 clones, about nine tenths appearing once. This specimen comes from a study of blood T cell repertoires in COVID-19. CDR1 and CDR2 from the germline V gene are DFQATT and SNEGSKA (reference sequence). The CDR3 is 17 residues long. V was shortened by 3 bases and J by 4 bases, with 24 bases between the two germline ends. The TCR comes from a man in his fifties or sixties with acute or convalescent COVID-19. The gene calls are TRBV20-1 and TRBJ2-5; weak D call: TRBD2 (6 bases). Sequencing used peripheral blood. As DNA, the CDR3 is TGCAGTGCTAGTTGGGGACGCGGGTTAGCGGCGGGAGAGACCCAGTACTTC. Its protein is CSASWGRGLAAGETQYF.